These T cell receptor beta chains were read from a single sample in a study of CD8+ T cells in alopecia areata. Clones were read by immunoSEQ multiplex PCR, and TCRdb kept only the in-frame ones, dropping some. The sample contains 170,000 or so clones, about three fifths of which appear only once. The material was CD4+ T cells sorted from blood, obtained at week 4, from a patient treated with tofacitinib. The source of these receptors is a human donor with alopecia areata. The CDR3 runs from the conserved cysteine through the conserved F or W. A D gene is named only where the DNA matches it firmly. A row's size may be missing; if present it is once, few, many or a size class.

j_gene,abundance,d_gene,v_gene,CDR3nt,CDR3aa
TRBJ1-5,NA,NA,TRBV6-6,TGTGCCAGCAGTTACTCGAGACACGCTAGCAATCAGCCCCAGCATTTT,CASSYSRHASNQPQHF
TRBJ2-1,NA,NA,TRBV5-1,TGCGCCAGCAGCCGGCGGGGCGGTGGCAATGAGCAGTTCTTC,CASSRRGGGNEQFF
TRBJ2-3,few,TRBD2,TRBV16,TGTGCCAGCAGCCATCCGGGACTAGCGGGGATGATCCCCACAGATACGCAGTATTTT,CASSHPGLAGMIPTDTQYF
TRBJ2-7,NA,NA,TRBV30,TGTGCCTGGAGTATCCTAATGGACGCTCAGTACTTC,CAWSILMDAQYF
TRBJ1-5,NA,NA,TRBV4-1,TGCGCCAGCAGCCAAGTGTTTGGACAGAGCAATCAGCCCCAGCATTTT,CASSQVFGQSNQPQHF
TRBJ2-7,few,TRBD1,TRBV5-1,TGCGCCAGCGCGACCCAGGGGGCTTCCTACGAGCAGTACTTC,CASATQGASYEQYF
TRBJ1-6,NA,TRBD1,TRBV2,TGTGCCAGCAGTGATCAGGGGGTACAGTCACCCCTCCACTTT,CASSDQGVQSPLHF
TRBJ2-7,few,TRBD2,TRBV7-3,TGTGCCAGCAGCTTAGGGTCTAGCGGGGTCTACGAGCAGTACTTC,CASSLGSSGVYEQYF
TRBJ2-7,NA,TRBD1,TRBV5-1,TGCGCCAGCAGCCCTTTTGGGACAGTCAGCTCCTACGAGCAGTACTTC,CASSPFGTVSSYEQYF
TRBJ1-1,NA,NA,TRBV9,TGTGCCAGCAGCGTAGTTGTAGGGATGAACACTGAAGCTTTCTTT,CASSVVVGMNTEAFF
TRBJ2-4,NA,NA,TRBV5-6,TGTGCCAGCAGCTTACGGCTCTGGGACATTCAGTACTTC,CASSLRLWDIQYF